Below, 15 T cell receptor beta chains from the same sample are listed, as sequenced in a study of human T cells and chemical hapten exposure. Time point meaning: pre-sensitization, week 0. Treatment specified: therapeutic diphenylcyclopropenone sensitization with weekly scalp DPC. TCRdb ran MiXCR on the RACE reads and lists one entry per CDR3 protein. This sample yields 200,000 to 300,000 distinct CDR3 sequences, of which 7% to 10% are seen a single time; approximately 2.2% belongs to the top ten. The sample consisted of whole blood, taken in connection with sensitization to the hapten diphenylcyclopropenone (DPC). These receptors were obtained from a woman in her thirties or forties with alopecia areata. Some clones in this sample may be carry-over from other donors' samples.

This clonotype occurred a few times. The CDR3 loop reads CASSLGATVNTEAFF. As DNA, the CDR3 is TGCGCCAGCAGCTTGGGGGCGACAGTAAACACTGAAGCTTTCTTT. The chain uses TRBV5-1 and TRBJ1-1, with TRBD1 as a possible D gene (5 bases). Germline CDR1 is SGHRS and CDR2 is YFSETQ. V was pared by 0 bases and J by 2 bases, with 11 bases between. The CDR3 is made up of 15 amino acids.

This clonotype was seen repeatedly, ten times or more. This chain joins TRBV7-2 and TRBJ2-2; weak D call: TRBD2 (6 bases). Germline assignment: CDR1 SGHTA and CDR2 FQGNSA. The CDR3 is made up of 16 amino acids. With 3 bases removed from V and 0 bases from J, the gap between germline ends came to 11 bases. The CDR3 sequence is CASSFLRLANTGELFF. The CDR3 nucleotides read TGTGCCAGCAGCTTTTTGAGACTAGCGAACACCGGGGAGCTGTTTTTT. The variable domain in full, with the rest retrieved from reference TRBV7-2 and TRBJ2-2, is GAGVSQSPSNKVTEKGKDVELRCDPISGHTALYWYRQSLGQGLEFLIYFQGNSAPDKSGLPSDRFSAERTGGSVSTLTIQRTQQEDSAVYLCASSFLRLANTGELFFGEGSRLTVL.

This clonotype was picked up a small number of times. The chain is built from TRBV12-3 or TRBV12-4 and TRBJ2-1; 9 bases are shared with TRBD2. Unmatched junction bases numbered 2, after V lost 1 base and J lost 10 bases. This CDR3 spans 13 amino acids. This chain's CDR3 is CASSLETSGEQFF. CDR3 nucleotides: TGTGCCAGCAGTTTAGAGACTAGCGGCGAGCAGTTCTTC.

The J gene is TRBJ1-5, the V gene TRBV5-5, with D uncertain. The ends were cut back, 0 bases at V and 0 bases at J, with 10 bases in the middle. Germline V gene sequence: CDR1 SGHKS, CDR2 YYEKEE (reference sequence). CDR3 length: 16 amino acids. The CDR3 is CASSLDGSYSNQPQHF. The DNA for the CDR3 is TGTGCCAGCAGCTTGGACGGCTCCTATAGCAATCAGCCCCAGCATTTT.

For this clonotype: A junction end diverges from the germline sequence, so it may reflect a read error. The V call is TRBV2, the J call TRBJ2-2; D possibly corresponds to TRBD1 (6 bases). CDR3 length: 14 amino acids. The V gene's germline CDR1 is SNHLY and CDR2 FYNNEI. The CDR3 DNA is TGTGTCAGCAGTAGGGGGATAGGCACCGGGGAGCTGTTTTTT. This gives the protein CVSSRGIGTGELFF.

J is TRBJ2-2 and V is TRBV6-2 or TRBV6-3, with D uncertain. Trimming took 8 bases from V and 1 from J, leaving 8 bases between them. Germline CDR1 reads MNHEY; CDR2 reads SVGEGT. CDR3 length equals 13 residues. CDR3: CASLNWNTGELFF. DNA for the CDR3: TGTGCCAGCCTGAACTGGAACACCGGGGAGCTGTTTTTT.

This clonotype has more than one count but fewer than ten. This rearrangement joins TRBV5-1 to TRBJ1-2; no definite D call. Germline V gene sequence: CDR1 SGHRS, CDR2 YFSETQ. V was clipped by 4 bases and J by 8 bases, with 12 bases between them. The CDR3 loop spans 12 amino acids. The CDR3 protein is CASSPRAGGYTF. The CDR3 bases are TGCGCCAGCAGCCCCCGTGCGGGGGGCTACACCTTC.

The J gene is TRBJ2-7, the V gene TRBV27; 8 nucleotides line up with TRBD1. CDR1 MNHEY and CDR2 SMNVEV come from the germline V gene (reference sequence). With 5 bases clipped from V and 3 bases from J, the junction kept 12 bases outside the gene matches. The CDR3 loop spans 16 amino acids. The CDR3 DNA is TGTGCCAGCAGTCGCTCAGGACAGGGAGGTGGCTACGAGCAGTACTTC. Residues: CASSRSGQGGGYEQYF.

This clonotype came up many times. The J gene is TRBJ1-5, the V gene TRBV6-2 or TRBV6-3, with TRBD1 as a possible D gene (5 bases). The V gene lost 0 bases and the J gene lost 3 bases, with 21 bases spanning the gap. This CDR3 is built from 19 residues. Germline CDR1 and CDR2: MNHEY and SVGEGT. The CDR3 bases are TGTGCCAGCAGTTACTCAGTCAACGCGCAGGGATCTTTCAATCAGCCCCAGCATTTT. Protein: CASSYSVNAQGSFNQPQHF.

The rearrangement joins TRBV9 to TRBJ1-6; unclear D gene. This CDR3 comprises 14 residues. V dropped 0 bases and J dropped 7 bases, with 8 bases sitting between them. Germline-derived CDR1 and CDR2 are SGDLS and YYNGEE. The DNA for the CDR3 is TGTGCCAGCAGCGTAGACGCGAGAAATTCACCCCTCCACTTT. This encodes CASSVDARNSPLHF.

This clonotype was picked up a small number of times. V gene TRBV6-6 combines with J gene TRBJ1-4; 10 positions agree with TRBD1. Losses at the gene ends were 5 bases for V and 8 bases for J; bases not matched to a gene: 8. The germline V gene has CDR1 MNHNY and CDR2 SVGAGI (reference sequence). This CDR3 has 15 amino acids. CDR3 sequence (DNA): TGTGCCAGCAGTAGGGACAGGGGCCGAGGGGAAAAACTGTTTTTT. This sequence encodes CASSRDRGRGEKLFF.

The J gene is TRBJ1-2, the V gene TRBV20-1, with D tentatively TRBD1 (5 bases). With 3 bases removed from V and 2 bases from J, the gap between germline ends came to 7 bases. Germline values: CDR1 DFQATT, CDR2 SNEGSKA (reference sequence). The CDR3 contains 12 residues. In DNA form, the CDR3 reads TGCAGTGCTAGGACAGAAAACTATGGCTACACCTTC. This codes for CSARTENYGYTF.

This clonotype has a handful of counts. This sequence joins TRBV7-8 and TRBJ1-6; D is unclear. This CDR3 comprises 14 residues. From germline, CDR1 is SGHVS and CDR2 FQNEAQ. Trimming shortened V by 1 base and J by 6 bases, and 7 bases separated the two germline ends. CDR3 protein: CASSLDRSNSPLHF. The CDR3 region has the DNA TGTGCCAGCAGCTTAGACAGATCTAATTCACCCCTCCACTTT.

The chain recombines TRBV5-1 with TRBJ2-5; 14 nucleotides match TRBD2. The V and J ends lost 2 bases and 4 bases, in that order; junction bases with no gene match: 7. Germline assignment: CDR1 SGHRS and CDR2 YFSETQ. This CDR3 spans 17 amino acids. The CDR3 is CASSLWTSGRMGETQYF. The CDR3 nucleotides read TGCGCCAGCAGCTTATGGACTAGCGGGAGGATGGGAGAGACCCAGTACTTC. The full variable domain, in which reference TRBV5-1 and TRBJ2-5 provide the parts outside the CDR3, is KAGVTQTPRYLIKTRGQQVTLSCSPISGHRSVSWYQQTPGQGLQFLFEYFSETQRNKGNFPGRFSGRQFSNSRSEMNVSTLELGDSALYLCASSLWTSGRMGETQYFGPGTRLLVL.

In this sample, this clonotype turned up many times. This chain connects TRBV12-3 or TRBV12-4 to TRBJ1-3, with 7 bases matching TRBD1. With V trimmed by 6 bases and J by 0 bases, 8 bases remained unmatched. The CDR3 is 16 amino acids. The CDR3 sequence: CASRRTGASSGNTIYF. The CDR3 bases are TGTGCCAGCAGAAGAACAGGGGCGAGCTCTGGAAACACCATATATTTT.